Presented here are 12 T cell receptor beta chains from one specimen sequenced in a study of blood T cells in healthy people across ages. A sample-barcoded 5' primer and a J-beta primer mix were used in a second PCR of roughly 6 to 11 cycles. TCRdb re-called the 5' RACE reads with MiXCR, one entry per CDR3 protein. The table has roughly 680,000 distinct CDR3 sequences, around a fifth seen once. The material sequenced was blood. These receptors were obtained from a man in his 70s in good health.

The CDR3 DNA reads TGTGCCAGCACCCGATTGCAGAAGGGCTACGAGCAGTACTTC. It codes for CASTRLQKGYEQYF. The V gene is TRBV6-5, the J gene TRBJ2-1; D gene uncertain. The DNA matches TRBJ2-7 better at its end, which makes the J call doubtful. The CDR3 is 14 residues long. The germline gives CDR1 MNHEY, CDR2 SVGAGI.

The chain employs TRBV9 and TRBJ2-2, with D uncertain. This CDR3 is built from 15 residues. The germline V gene encodes CDR1 SGDLS and CDR2 YYNGEE. Trimming shortened V by 0 bases and J by 0 bases, and 6 bases separated the two germline ends. CDR3 loop: CASSVAPANTGELFF. The DNA for the CDR3 is TGTGCCAGCAGCGTAGCGCCTGCGAACACCGGGGAGCTGTTTTTT.

The sample holds a few counts of this clonotype. The chain employs TRBV5-1 and TRBJ2-2; 15 nucleotides match TRBD2. V lost 3 bases, J lost 4 bases, and 1 base stayed unmatched. There are 16 residues in the CDR3. Germline CDR1 SGHRS, CDR2 YFSETQ. The CDR3 region is CASSWGLAGGTGELFF. The CDR3 DNA reads TGCGCCAGCAGCTGGGGACTAGCGGGAGGCACCGGGGAGCTGTTTTTT.

This rearrangement joins TRBV20-1 to TRBJ2-5; the match to TRBD2 covers 11 bases. The CDR3 spans 15 residues. The ends lost 3 bases at V and 5 bases at J; junction bases unmatched: 8. Germline CDR1 DFQATT, CDR2 SNEGSKA (reference sequence). The CDR3 DNA is TGCAGTGCTAGGTCGGCTAGCGGGAGGATGGAGACCCAGTACTTC. It specifies CSARSASGRMETQYF.

This clonotype was picked up a small number of times. This chain's CDR3 is CASSLGRGGPQETQYF. In DNA form, the CDR3 reads TGCGCCAGCAGCTTGGGCCGGGGTGGTCCCCAAGAGACCCAGTACTTC. The rearrangement joins TRBV5-1 to TRBJ2-5; TRBD2 might be the D (5 bases). The CDR3 is 16 amino acids. The V end lost 0 bases, the J end lost 1 base, and 13 bases lay between the germline ends. Germline V gene sequence: CDR1 SGHRS, CDR2 YFSETQ.

This clonotype was counted many times. V is TRBV5-1 and J is TRBJ2-5; 9 bases are a match to TRBD1. The J call may be mistaken, given a closer DNA end match to TRBJ2-7. Germline V gene data show CDR1 as SGHRS and CDR2 as YFSETQ. This CDR3 region has 13 residues. CDR3 protein: CASSRTGAYEQYF. The CDR3 nucleotides read TGCGCCAGCAGTCGGACAGGGGCCTACGAGCAGTACTTC.

This clonotype was counted only a few times. The chain links TRBV7-6 to TRBJ2-5, with 9 bases aligning to TRBD2. The J call may be faulty, since TRBJ2-1 better matches the DNA end. The CDR3 spans 16 residues. Germline CDR1 SGHVS, CDR2 FNYEAQ. CDR3 DNA: TGTGCCAGCAGCTTCGGGACTAGCAGCTTCCCCAATGAGCAGTTCTTC. It yields the protein CASSFGTSSFPNEQFF.

The CDR3 sequence: CASSFIAGDEQYF. CDR3 bases: TGCGCCAGCAGCTTCATAGCGGGAGACGAGCAGTACTTC. The rearrangement uses TRBV5-1 and TRBJ2-7; TRBD2 matches at 9 bases. The trim removed 2 bases at V and 5 bases at J, leaving 2 bases unmatched. The CDR3 is 13 amino acids. Germline-derived CDR1 and CDR2 are SGHRS and YFSETQ.

This chain joins TRBV28 and TRBJ2-5; 11 nucleotides line up with TRBD2. The assigned J gene may be wrong: the sequence end matches TRBJ2-1 better. The CDR3 contains 14 residues. Germline CDR1 MDHEN, CDR2 SYDVKM. CDR3 sequence (DNA): TGTGCCAGCAGTTTGACTAGCGGGATATTGAGGCAGTTCTTC. Translated: CASSLTSGILRQFF.

The chain employs TRBV15 and TRBJ2-1; 11 nucleotides agree with TRBD2. J was trimmed by 2 bases and V by 3 bases; bases with no gene match: 9. Germline assignment: CDR1 LNHNV and CDR2 YYDKDF (reference sequence). The CDR3 length is 18 residues. The DNA of the CDR3 is TGTGCCACCAGCAGCGGAACTAGCGGGAGTAGTACCTACAATGAGCAGTTCTTC. Translation gives CATSSGTSGSSTYNEQFF.

This clonotype was counted only a few times. The chain recombines TRBV5-5 with TRBJ2-3; D gene uncertain. Germline V lookup: CDR1 SGHKS, CDR2 YYEKEE (reference sequence). There are 14 residues in the CDR3. Trimming stripped 0 bases from V and 6 bases from J, with 11 bases between. CDR3 DNA sequence: TGTGCCAGCAGCTTGGCAACACGAGGCGATACGCAGTATTTT. Translation: CASSLATRGDTQYF.

This clonotype showed up just a few times. V usage is TRBV29-1 and J usage is TRBJ2-7; a possible D gene is TRBD2 (5 bases). The germline V gene encodes CDR1 SQVTM and CDR2 ANQGSEA. The CDR3 runs to 11 residues. The V end lost 2 bases, the J end lost 11 bases, and 13 bases lay between the germline ends. CDR3 sequence reads: CSVEYRGMEYF. For the CDR3, the DNA is TGCAGCGTTGAATACCGGGGAATGGAGTACTTC.